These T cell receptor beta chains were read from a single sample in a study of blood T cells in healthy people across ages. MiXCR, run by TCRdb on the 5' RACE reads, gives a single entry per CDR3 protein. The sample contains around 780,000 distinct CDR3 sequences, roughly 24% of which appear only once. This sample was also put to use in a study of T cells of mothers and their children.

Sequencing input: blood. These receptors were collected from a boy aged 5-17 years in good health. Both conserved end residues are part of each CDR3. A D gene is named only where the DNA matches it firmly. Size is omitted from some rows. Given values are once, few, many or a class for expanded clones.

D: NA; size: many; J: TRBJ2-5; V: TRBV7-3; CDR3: CASSLGHQETQYF; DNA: TGTGCCAGCAGCTTAGGGCACCAAGAGACCCAGTACTTC
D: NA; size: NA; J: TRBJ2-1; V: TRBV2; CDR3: CASLRSAGGRGNEQFF; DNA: TGTGCCAGCCTACGATCGGCCGGGGGGCGAGGCAATGAGCAGTTCTTC
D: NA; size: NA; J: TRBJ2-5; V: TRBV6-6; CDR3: CASSSLALTGIETQYF; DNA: TGTGCCAGCAGTTCACTCGCCCTGACGGGGATCGAGACCCAGTACTTC
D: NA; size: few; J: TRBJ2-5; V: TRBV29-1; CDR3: CSVARAGGREETQYF; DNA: TGCAGCGTTGCTCGAGCAGGCGGTCGCGAAGAGACCCAGTACTTC
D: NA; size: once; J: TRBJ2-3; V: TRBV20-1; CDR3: CSAATGGDTQYF; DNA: TGCAGTGCCGCAACCGGGGGAGATACGCAGTATTTT
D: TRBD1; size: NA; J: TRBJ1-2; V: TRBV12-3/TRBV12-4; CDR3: CASSPGTGGVYTF; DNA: TGTGCCAGCAGCCCTGGGACAGGGGGAGTATACACCTTC
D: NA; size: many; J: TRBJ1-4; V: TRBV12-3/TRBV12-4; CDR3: CASSLGRNEKLFF; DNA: TGTGCCAGCAGCTTAGGGAGGAATGAAAAACTGTTTTTT
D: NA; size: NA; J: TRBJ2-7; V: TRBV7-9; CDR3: CASSLEEVGSYEQYF; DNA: TGTGCCAGCAGCTTGGAAGAAGTGGGTTCCTACGAGCAGTACTTC
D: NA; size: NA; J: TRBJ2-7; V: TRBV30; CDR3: CAWSPRRGDEQYF; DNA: TGTGCCTGGAGTCCCAGAAGGGGCGACGAGCAGTACTTC
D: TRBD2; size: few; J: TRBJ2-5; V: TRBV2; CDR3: CASYPLGLAGGAQETQYF; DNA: TGTGCCAGCTATCCCTTGGGACTAGCGGGGGGGGCCCAAGAGACCCAGTACTTC
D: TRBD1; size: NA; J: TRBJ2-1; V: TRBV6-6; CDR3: CASTGQGSEQFF; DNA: TGTGCCAGCACTGGACAGGGGAGTGAGCAGTTCTTC
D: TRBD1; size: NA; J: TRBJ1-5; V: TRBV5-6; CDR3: CASSPRQGQPQHF; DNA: TGTGCCAGCAGCCCGCGACAGGGTCAGCCCCAGCATTTT
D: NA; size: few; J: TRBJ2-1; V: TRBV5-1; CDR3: CASSPAVRGSYNEQFF; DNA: TGCGCCAGCAGCCCCGCAGTGAGGGGCTCCTACAATGAGCAGTTCTTC
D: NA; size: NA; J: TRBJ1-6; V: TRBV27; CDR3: CASGGSSPYNSPLHF; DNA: TGTGCCAGCGGGGGGAGCTCCCCCTATAATTCACCCCTCCACTTT
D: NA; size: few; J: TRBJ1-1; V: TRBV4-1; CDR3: CATSPTGQTNTEAFF; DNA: TGCGCCACTTCACCCACCGGACAGACCAACACTGAAGCTTTCTTT
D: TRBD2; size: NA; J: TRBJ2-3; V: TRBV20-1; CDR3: CSARDSSGGSGDTQYF; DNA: TGCAGTGCTAGAGATTCAAGCGGGGGAAGTGGGGATACGCAGTATTTT
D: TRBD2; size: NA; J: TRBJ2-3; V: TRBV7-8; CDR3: CASSVGGAAEDTQYF; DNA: TGTGCCAGCAGCGTCGGGGGGGCTGCGGAAGATACGCAGTATTTT
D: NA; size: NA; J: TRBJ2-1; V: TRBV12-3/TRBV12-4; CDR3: CASSTTGREDNEQFF; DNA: TGTGCCAGCAGTACCACGGGCAGGGAAGACAATGAGCAGTTCTTC
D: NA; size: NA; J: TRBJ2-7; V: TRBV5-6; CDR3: CASSFDTRSYEQYF; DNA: TGTGCCAGCAGCTTTGACACCCGCTCCTACGAGCAGTACTTC
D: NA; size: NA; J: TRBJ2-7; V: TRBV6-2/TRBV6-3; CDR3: CASSHGKFRPNYEQYF; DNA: TGTGCCAGCAGCCACGGGAAATTTAGGCCTAACTACGAGCAGTACTTC
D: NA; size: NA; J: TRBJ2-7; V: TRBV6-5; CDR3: CASSDRVRGEQYF; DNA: TGTGCCAGCAGCGACCGGGTTCGTGGCGAGCAGTACTTC
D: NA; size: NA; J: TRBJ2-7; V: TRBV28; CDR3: CASSLALKEQYF; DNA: TGTGCCAGCAGTTTAGCCCTTAAGGAGCAGTACTTC
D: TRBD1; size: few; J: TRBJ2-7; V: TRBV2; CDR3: CASRNSDRAGSYEQYF; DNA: TGTGCCAGCAGGAACAGTGACAGGGCGGGCTCCTACGAGCAGTACTTC
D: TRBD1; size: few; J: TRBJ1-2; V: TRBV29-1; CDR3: CSAQLRRGRGYGYTF; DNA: TGCAGCGCCCAACTACGTAGGGGGCGAGGCTATGGCTACACCTTC